The next 7 T cell receptor beta chains were all read from a single sample in a study of cytomegalovirus exposure and HLA in healthy donors. The assay was immunoSEQ multiplex PCR, and TCRdb's table has in-frame clones only and misses some. The data hold around 250,000 clones, with roughly 91% observed a single time. Sequencing used PBMCs. These receptors all come from a woman in her 30s in good health and CMV-seronegative.

The V gene is TRBV27, the J gene TRBJ1-2; D remains unclear. CDR3 size: 14 residues. Between the trimmed V and J ends, which lost 5 bases and 2 bases, there was a span of 12 bases. In germline, CDR1 is MNHEY, CDR2 SMNVEV (reference sequence). This CDR3 reads CASSQASGNYGYTF. CDR3 DNA sequence: TGTGCCAGCAGTCAGGCGTCGGGAAACTATGGCTACACCTTC.

This clone has only one observation. The chain uses TRBV30 and TRBJ2-7; a weak D match, TRBD1 (6 bases). CDR3 length: 15 residues. V dropped 2 bases and J dropped 3 bases, with 17 bases sitting between them. Germline CDR1 reads GTSNPN; CDR2 reads SVGIG (reference sequence). CDR3 amino acids: CAWSRRQAGYYEQYF. The DNA of the CDR3 is TGTGCCTGGAGTCGACGACAGGCAGGATACTACGAGCAGTACTTC.

The rearrangement links TRBV9 to TRBJ2-7; no clear D. The CDR3 is 15 residues long. The V end was cut by 0 bases, the J end by 0 bases, with 10 bases between. Germline V gives CDR1 SGDLS, CDR2 YYNGEE. This CDR3 is CASSVGRMSSYEQYF. CDR3 DNA: TGTGCCAGCAGCGTAGGACGGATGTCCTCCTACGAGCAGTACTTC.

As to this clone: Additional DNA sequences in this sample encode the identical CDR3. The gene calls are TRBV2 and TRBJ2-7; D is uncertain. The germline V gene encodes CDR1 SNHLY and CDR2 FYNNEI. The CDR3 sequence is 11 residues long. V lost 2 bases, J lost 3 bases, and 2 bases lay in between. The CDR3 protein is CASSENYEQYF. As DNA, the CDR3 is TGTGCCAGCAGTGAAAACTACGAGCAGTACTTC.

J is TRBJ2-3 and V is TRBV27; tentatively, D is TRBD1 (6 bases). The CDR3 has 14 residues. The V end was cut by 6 bases, the J end by 6 bases, with 16 bases between. Germline loops: CDR1 MNHEY, CDR2 SMNVEV (reference sequence). CDR3 coding DNA: TGTGCCAGCAGGGATCCTAGGGGGTTGGATACGCAGTATTTT. This encodes CASRDPRGLDTQYF.

The chain carries TRBV27 and TRBJ1-2; 7 bases are a match to TRBD1. The CDR3 loop spans 15 amino acids. The germline V gene has CDR1 MNHEY and CDR2 SMNVEV (reference sequence). V was clipped by 2 bases and J by 4 bases; unmatched bases: 7. The CDR3 region is CASSLQGDRVYGYTF. The CDR3 DNA reads as TGTGCCAGCAGTTTACAGGGCGACAGGGTCTATGGCTACACCTTC.

The rearrangement links TRBV4-2 to TRBJ2-7; D not certain. Germline assignment: CDR1 LGHNA and CDR2 YNFKEQ. V was trimmed by 2 bases and J by 6 bases, leaving 8 bases between them. The CDR3 runs to 12 residues. The CDR3 nucleotides read TGTGCCAGCAGCCAACCCCAAGGCGAGCAGTACTTC. It specifies CASSQPQGEQYF.